Listed below are T cell receptor beta chains from one sample, sequenced in a study of T cell clonotyping in hematopoietic cell transplantation. The data were produced by immunoSEQ multiplex PCR, yet TCRdb's version contains in-frame clones alone and is incomplete. There are roughly 23,000 clones in the sample; roughly 90% occur only once, and about 3.7% lies in the top ten. Sample: peripheral blood mononuclear cells, taken before stem cell transplant. These receptors were obtained from a man between 18 and 29 years old with biphenotypic leukemia. Some clones in this sample may be carry-over from other donors' samples. Both conserved end residues are part of each CDR3.

v_call | cdr3_aa
TRBV5-1 | CASSGQVNTEAFF
TRBV6-1 | CASSTGREQYF
TRBV30 | CCAGQGNEKLFF
TRBV7-9 | CASSLDRVLYEQYF
TRBV5-4 | CASSSGGTVTNEKLFF
TRBV7-2 | CASSLAGQGTDTQYF
TRBV10-1 | CASSETSNQPQHF
TRBV7-9 | CASRQGTTPSTDTQYF
TRBV6-5 | CASSFAVANTEAFF
TRBV6-5 | CASSRRDRGTDTQYF
TRBV25-1 | CASSEYLAENTEAFF
TRBV6-4 | CASSDPVTGRVRGTNEKLFF
TRBV6-5 | CASSRPTGAGYEQYF
TRBV10-3 | CAISEPPPGHLNTEAFF
TRBV5-1 | CASSLASDRDLYGYTF
TRBV6-1 | CASSSAQGNTGELFF
TRBV19 | CASSIGSRVTNGYTF